The 16 T cell receptor beta chains below come from one sample, sequenced in a study of blood T cells in healthy people across ages (dated by TCRdb to about 2015). Receptor amplification or capture employed 5' RACE. The sample was run on an Illumina HiSeq 2500. The second PCR ran for roughly 7 to 12 cycles and used a J-beta primer mix along with a sample-barcoded 5' primer. The public reads were quality trimmed at Q25 with fastp and then assembled into clones with MiXCR by TCRdb, keeping productive beta chains. Entries that share a CDR3 protein sequence are merged under the most common genes and DNA. Within this sample are around 1,000,000 distinct CDR3 sequences, with under 30% of them counted one time only. The top ten clonotypes cover approximately 0.71% of the sample. This sample also belongs to another study, concerning T cells of mothers and their children.

The source material was blood. Every receptor here comes from a girl aged 2 to 10 in good health.

The V call is TRBV4-2, the J call TRBJ2-6; 8 nucleotides match TRBD1. The CDR3 is made up of 18 amino acids. J gave up 4 bases and V 7 bases, and 15 bases lay outside the gene matches. Germline V gene data show CDR1 as LGHNA and CDR2 as YNFKEQ. CDR3 region: CASTQVFADRGGANVLTF. DNA for the CDR3: TGTGCCAGCACCCAGGTATTCGCCGACAGGGGAGGGGCCAACGTCCTGACTTTC.

In this sample, this clonotype turned up a few times. The V gene is TRBV5-1, the J gene TRBJ1-4; 7 bases align to TRBD1. The germline V gene encodes CDR1 SGHRS and CDR2 YFSETQ. The CDR3 is 13 amino acids. Unmatched junction bases numbered 3, after V lost 4 bases and J lost 6 bases. CDR3 nucleotides: TGCGCCAGCAGCACCCAGGGGGATGAAAAACTGTTTTTT. Translated: CASSTQGDEKLFF.

This clonotype has only a few counts. The chain has TRBV9 and TRBJ2-1, with D maybe TRBD2 (6 bases). CDR1 and CDR2 (germline): SGDLS, YYNGEE. The CDR3 extends over 15 amino acids. The V end was cut by 3 bases, the J end by 4 bases, with 14 bases between. CDR3 nucleotide sequence: TGTGCCAGCAGCGGAAATAGCGGCCTATACAATGAGCAGTTCTTC. As protein: CASSGNSGLYNEQFF.

This chain connects TRBV12-3 or TRBV12-4 to TRBJ2-2; 11 nucleotides align to TRBD2. The trim removed 6 bases at V and 6 bases at J, leaving 3 bases unmatched. There are 14 residues in the CDR3. CDR3: CASRLAGAAGELFF. In nucleotides, the CDR3 is TGTGCCAGCAGACTAGCGGGAGCGGCCGGGGAGCTGTTTTTT.

The sample holds a few counts of this clonotype. V is TRBV7-9 and J is TRBJ2-7; TRBD1 matches at 12 bases. Per germline, CDR1 SEHNR and CDR2 FQNEAQ (reference sequence). V lost 10 bases, J lost 5 bases, and 3 bases stayed unmatched. The CDR3 totals 12 residues. The DNA of the CDR3 is TGTGCCACGGGACAGGGGGCCCACGAGCAGTACTTC. Its translation: CATGQGAHEQYF.

J is TRBJ2-5 and V is TRBV5-1; 9 nucleotides agree with TRBD1. Trimming at V came to 4 bases and at J to 3 bases, leaving 4 bases not matched to a gene. Germline CDR1 is SGHRS and CDR2 is YFSETQ. CDR3 length equals 14 residues. The CDR3 loop reads CASSTGQGKETQYF. The CDR3 DNA sequence: TGCGCCAGCAGCACGGGACAGGGAAAAGAGACCCAGTACTTC.

This clonotype showed up just a few times. V usage is TRBV5-1 and J usage is TRBJ2-7, with D perhaps TRBD1 (6 bases). CDR3 length: 14 amino acids. Trimming pared 4 bases from V and 7 bases from J, leaving 18 bases between. The V gene's germline CDR1 is SGHRS and CDR2 YFSETQ. CDR3 sequence (DNA): TGCGCCAGCAGCGAGCCAACAGGGTCCGGGGAGCAGTACTTC. Protein: CASSEPTGSGEQYF.

This clonotype was seen a single time. The rearrangement uses TRBV6-6 and TRBJ2-5; D might be TRBD2 (6 bases). The germline V and J ends were trimmed by 1 base and 1 base, with 13 bases remaining between them. Germline loops: CDR1 MNHNY, CDR2 SVGAGI (reference sequence). CDR3 length equals 16 residues. The CDR3 nucleotides are TGTGCCAGCAGTTACTTAGCGGTACCACTCCAAGAGACCCAGTACTTC. It is translated as CASSYLAVPLQETQYF.

This clonotype was seen repeatedly, ten times or more. DNA for the CDR3: TGCGCCAGCATGGGTCCAAGCTCCTACGAGCAGTACTTC. Translating it yields CASMGPSSYEQYF. The genes are TRBV10-2 and TRBJ2-7; no reliable D call. Germline CDR1 reads WSHSY; CDR2 reads SAAADI. This CDR3 comprises 13 residues. V was trimmed by 7 bases and J by 0 bases, leaving 10 bases between them.

The chain uses TRBV20-1 and TRBJ2-3; no clear D gene. The ends were cut back, 2 bases at V and 4 bases at J, with 10 bases in the middle. The CDR3 extends over 13 amino acids. Germline V gene sequence: CDR1 DFQATT, CDR2 SNEGSKA (reference sequence). This CDR3 reads CSARKGKADTQYF. DNA of the CDR3: TGCAGTGCTAGAAAAGGGAAAGCAGATACGCAGTATTTT.

The chain recombines TRBV6-2 or TRBV6-3 with TRBJ1-2, with D maybe TRBD1 (5 bases). This CDR3 region has 14 residues. The V gene's germline CDR1 is MNHEY and CDR2 SVGEGT. V was cut by 6 bases and J by 8 bases, with 19 bases left in between. This chain's CDR3 is CASSPRQTPWGYTF. The CDR3 DNA reads as TGTGCCAGCAGCCCTCGACAGACGCCTTGGGGCTACACCTTC.

The chain couples TRBV20-1 to TRBJ2-1; D is ambiguous. The CDR3 loop spans 15 amino acids. V shed 0 bases and J shed 0 bases, with 9 bases lying between them. The germline gives CDR1 DFQATT, CDR2 SNEGSKA (reference sequence). The CDR3 spells CSAREGMSSYNEQFF. The CDR3 region has the DNA TGCAGTGCTAGAGAAGGGATGAGCTCCTACAATGAGCAGTTCTTC.

The CDR3 sequence: CSVEEHFGVLEQFF. CDR3 nucleotides: TGCAGCGTTGAAGAACACTTTGGGGTTCTGGAGCAGTTCTTC. The gene calls are TRBV29-1 and TRBJ2-5; D unclear. The DNA end is more similar to TRBJ2-1, so the J call may be wrong. The CDR3 runs to 14 residues. Germline V gene sequence: CDR1 SQVTM, CDR2 ANQGSEA.

Details on this clonotype: A much bigger clone sits one base away, suggesting this may be a read error. The chain has TRBV3-1 and TRBJ1-2; no clear D gene. Trimming pared 0 bases from V and 9 bases from J, leaving 5 bases between. Per the germline V gene, CDR1 is LGHDT and CDR2 is YNNKEL (reference sequence). The CDR3 is made up of 11 amino acids. The CDR3 bases are TGTGCCAGCAGCCAAGAGGGTAGCTACACCTTC. Protein: CASSQEGSYTF.

Only a few counts were recorded for this clonotype. V gene TRBV7-6 combines with J gene TRBJ2-3; 16 bases are shared with TRBD2. Germline loops: CDR1 SGHVS, CDR2 FNYEAQ. Trimming cost V 4 bases and J 2 bases; bases outside gene matches: 3. The CDR3 sequence is 17 residues long. The DNA of the CDR3 is TGTGCCAGCAGCTCGGGACTAGCGGGGGGGCCCACAGATACGCAGTATTTT. This sequence encodes CASSSGLAGGPTDTQYF.

This chain uses TRBV5-6 with TRBJ1-2; D not resolved. There are 13 residues in the CDR3. With 3 bases removed from V and 6 bases from J, the gap between germline ends came to 12 bases. The V gene's germline CDR1 is SGHDT and CDR2 YYEEEE. The CDR3 sequence is CASSYSWGHGYTF. In nucleotides, the CDR3 is TGTGCCAGCAGCTATTCATGGGGTCATGGCTACACCTTC.